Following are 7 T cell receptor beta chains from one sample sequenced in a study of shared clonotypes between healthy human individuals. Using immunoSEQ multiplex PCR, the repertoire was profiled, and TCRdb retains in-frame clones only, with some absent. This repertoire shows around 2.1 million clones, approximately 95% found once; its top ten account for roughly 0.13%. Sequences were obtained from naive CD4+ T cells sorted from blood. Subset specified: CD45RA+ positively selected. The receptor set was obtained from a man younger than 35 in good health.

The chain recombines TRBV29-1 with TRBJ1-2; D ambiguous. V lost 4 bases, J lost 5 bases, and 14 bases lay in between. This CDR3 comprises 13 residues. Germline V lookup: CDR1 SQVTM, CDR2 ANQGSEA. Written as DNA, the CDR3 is TGCAGCGTTGGGTCAGGCGTGGGATATGGCTACACCTTC. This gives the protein CSVGSGVGYGYTF.

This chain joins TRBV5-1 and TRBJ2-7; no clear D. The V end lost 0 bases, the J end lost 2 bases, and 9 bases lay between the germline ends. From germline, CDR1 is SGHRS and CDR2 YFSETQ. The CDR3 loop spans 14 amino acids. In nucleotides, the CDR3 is TGCGCCAGCAGCTTGGCCTACGGTCCCTACGAGCAGTACTTC. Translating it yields CASSLAYGPYEQYF.

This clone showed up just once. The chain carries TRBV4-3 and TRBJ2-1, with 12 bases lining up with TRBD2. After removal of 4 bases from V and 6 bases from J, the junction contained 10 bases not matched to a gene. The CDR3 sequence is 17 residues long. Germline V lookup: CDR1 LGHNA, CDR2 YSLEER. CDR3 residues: CASSRGTGTSGPNEQFF. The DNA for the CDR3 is TGCGCCAGCAGCCGCGGAACCGGGACTAGCGGGCCCAATGAGCAGTTCTTC.

The CDR3, as DNA: TGTGCCATCGCGGCCCAGGGTGAGGGAAACATTCAGTACTTC. As protein: CAIAAQGEGNIQYF. The chain employs TRBV10-3 and TRBJ2-4; D may match TRBD1 or TRBD2 (5 bases each). This CDR3 is built from 14 residues. Trimming took off 8 bases at V and 6 bases at J, with 17 bases between the two ends. Germline V lookup: CDR1 ENHRY, CDR2 SYGVKD.

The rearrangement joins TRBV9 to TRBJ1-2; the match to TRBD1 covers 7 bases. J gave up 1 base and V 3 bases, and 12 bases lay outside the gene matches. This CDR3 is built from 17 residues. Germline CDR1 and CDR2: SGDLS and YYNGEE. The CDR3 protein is CASSEGDSPLHNYGYTF. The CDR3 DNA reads TGTGCCAGCAGCGAGGGGGACAGCCCGCTACATAACTATGGCTACACCTTC.

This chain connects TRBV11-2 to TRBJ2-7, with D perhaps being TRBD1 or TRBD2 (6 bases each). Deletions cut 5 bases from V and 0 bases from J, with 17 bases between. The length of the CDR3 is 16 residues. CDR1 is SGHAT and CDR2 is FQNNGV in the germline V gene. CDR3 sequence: CASSRGPEGSSYEQYF. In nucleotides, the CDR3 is TGTGCCAGCAGCCGGGGGCCCGAGGGGAGCTCCTACGAGCAGTACTTC.

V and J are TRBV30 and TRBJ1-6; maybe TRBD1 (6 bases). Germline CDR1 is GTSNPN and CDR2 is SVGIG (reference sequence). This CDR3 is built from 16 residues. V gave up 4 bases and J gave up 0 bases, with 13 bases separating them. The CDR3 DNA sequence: TGTGCCTGGAACAGGGACCGATCCTCCTATAATTCACCCCTCCACTTT. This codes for CAWNRDRSSYNSPLHF.